This record concerns one T cell receptor (beta chain) sequence. The record originates from a study of T cells in localized non-small cell lung cancer. The germline CDR1 and CDR2 sequences are SGHAT and FQNNGV. The CDR3 loop spans 17 amino acids. The V gene lost 1 base and the J gene lost 4 bases, with 19 bases spanning the gap. TCRdb's table, derived via immunoSEQ multiplex PCR, lists solely in-frame clones and lacks some. The sample carries around 45,000 clones, 85% to 90% recorded once. The receptor was derived from a man aged 40-75 years with stage II lung adenocarcinoma. Sequences were derived from PBMCs, sampled before any cancer treatment. The chain links TRBV11-2 to TRBJ2-5; TRBD1 or TRBD2 may be the D gene (5 bases each). The CDR3 nucleotides are TGTGCCAGCAGCTTAGTTCCTAGGGGTCGGGGTGGAGAGACCCAGTACTTC. This gives the protein CASSLVPRGRGGETQYF.